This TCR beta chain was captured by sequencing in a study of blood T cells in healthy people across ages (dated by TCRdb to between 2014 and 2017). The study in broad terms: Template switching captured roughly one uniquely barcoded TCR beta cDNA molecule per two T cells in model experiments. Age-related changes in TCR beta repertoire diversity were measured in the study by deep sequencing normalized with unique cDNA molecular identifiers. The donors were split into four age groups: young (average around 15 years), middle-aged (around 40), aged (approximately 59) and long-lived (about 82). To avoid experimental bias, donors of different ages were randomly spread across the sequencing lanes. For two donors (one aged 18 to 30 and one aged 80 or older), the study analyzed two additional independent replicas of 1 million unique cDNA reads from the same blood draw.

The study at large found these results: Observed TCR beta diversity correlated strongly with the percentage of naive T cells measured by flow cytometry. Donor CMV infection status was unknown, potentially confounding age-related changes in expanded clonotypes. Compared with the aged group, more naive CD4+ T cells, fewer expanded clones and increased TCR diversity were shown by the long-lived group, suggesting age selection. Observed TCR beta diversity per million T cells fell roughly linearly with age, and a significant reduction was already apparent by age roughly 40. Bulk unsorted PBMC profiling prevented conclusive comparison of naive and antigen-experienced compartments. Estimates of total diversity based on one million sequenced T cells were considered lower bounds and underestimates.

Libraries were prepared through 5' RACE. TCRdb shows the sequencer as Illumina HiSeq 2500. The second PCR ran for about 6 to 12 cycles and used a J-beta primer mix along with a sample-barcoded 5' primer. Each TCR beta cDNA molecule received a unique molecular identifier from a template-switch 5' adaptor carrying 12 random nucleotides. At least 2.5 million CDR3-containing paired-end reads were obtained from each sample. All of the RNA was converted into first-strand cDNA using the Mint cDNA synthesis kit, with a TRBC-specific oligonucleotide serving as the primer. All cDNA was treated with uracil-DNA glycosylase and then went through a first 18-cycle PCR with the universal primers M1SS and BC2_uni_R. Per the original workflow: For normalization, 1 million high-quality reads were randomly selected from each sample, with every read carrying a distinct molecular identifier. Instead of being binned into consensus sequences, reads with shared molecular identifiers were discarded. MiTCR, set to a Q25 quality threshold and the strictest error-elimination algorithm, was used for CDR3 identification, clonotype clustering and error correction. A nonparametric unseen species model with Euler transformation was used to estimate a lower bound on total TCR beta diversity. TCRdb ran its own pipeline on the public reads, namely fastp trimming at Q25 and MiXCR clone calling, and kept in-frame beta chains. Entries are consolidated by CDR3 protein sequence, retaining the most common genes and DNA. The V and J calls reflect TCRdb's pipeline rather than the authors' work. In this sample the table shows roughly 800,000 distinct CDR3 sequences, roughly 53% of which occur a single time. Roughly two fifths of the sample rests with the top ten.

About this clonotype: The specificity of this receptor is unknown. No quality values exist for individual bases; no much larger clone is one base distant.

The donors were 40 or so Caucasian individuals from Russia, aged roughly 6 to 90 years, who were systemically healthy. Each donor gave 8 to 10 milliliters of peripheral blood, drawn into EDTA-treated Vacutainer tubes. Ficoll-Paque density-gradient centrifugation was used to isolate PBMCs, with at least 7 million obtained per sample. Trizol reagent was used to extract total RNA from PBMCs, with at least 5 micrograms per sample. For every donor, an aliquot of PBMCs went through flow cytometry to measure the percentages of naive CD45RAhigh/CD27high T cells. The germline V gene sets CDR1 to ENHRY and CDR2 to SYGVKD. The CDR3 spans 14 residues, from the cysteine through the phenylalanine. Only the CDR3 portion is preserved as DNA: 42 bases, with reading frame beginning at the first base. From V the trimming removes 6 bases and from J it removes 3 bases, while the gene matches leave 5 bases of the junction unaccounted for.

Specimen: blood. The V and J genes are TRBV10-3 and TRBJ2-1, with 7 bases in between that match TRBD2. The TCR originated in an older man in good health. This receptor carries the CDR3 CAIRASGDYNEQFF. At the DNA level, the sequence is TGTGCCATCAGAGCTAGCGGAGACTACAATGAGCAGTTCTTC.